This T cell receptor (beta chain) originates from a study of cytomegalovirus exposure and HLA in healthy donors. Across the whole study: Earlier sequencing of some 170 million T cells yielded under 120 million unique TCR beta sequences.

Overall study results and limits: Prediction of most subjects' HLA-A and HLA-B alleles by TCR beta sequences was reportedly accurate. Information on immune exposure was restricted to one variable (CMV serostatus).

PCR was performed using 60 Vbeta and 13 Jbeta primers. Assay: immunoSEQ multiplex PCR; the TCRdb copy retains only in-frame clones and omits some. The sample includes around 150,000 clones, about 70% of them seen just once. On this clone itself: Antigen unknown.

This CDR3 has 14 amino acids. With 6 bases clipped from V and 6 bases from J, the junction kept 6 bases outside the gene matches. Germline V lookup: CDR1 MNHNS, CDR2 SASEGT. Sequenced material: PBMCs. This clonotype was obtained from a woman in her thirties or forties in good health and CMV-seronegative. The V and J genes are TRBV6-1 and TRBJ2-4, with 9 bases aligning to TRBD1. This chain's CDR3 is CASSLDRGRNIQYF. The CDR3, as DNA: TGTGCCAGCAGCTTAGACAGGGGGAGAAACATTCAGTACTTC.